This is a list of T cell receptor beta chains from one sample in a study of T cell responses to AZD1222 COVID-19 vaccine. TCRdb keeps only in-frame clones here, not all; method: immunoSEQ multiplex PCR. The repertoire holds 100,000 to 150,000 clones, 88% seen once, with 7.6% in the top ten. The sample was peripheral blood, taken on day 0 of AZD1222 vaccination. All receptors come from an adult in good health. CDR3s include the opening cysteine and the closing phenylalanine or tryptophan. The D gene is left open where the match is weak. Not every row has a clone size; where given, it reads once, few, many or a size class.

>once|TRBV9|TRBJ1-2|NA|15
TGTGCCAGCAGCGTAGATGGCAGGGCTAGCTATGGCTACACCTTC
CASSVDGRASYGYTF
>NA|TRBV6-5|TRBJ2-7|NA|16
TGTGCCAGCAGTTATCGGGCGGGGGCAAGCTCCTACGAGCAGTACTTC
CASSYRAGASSYEQYF
>NA|TRBV5-1|TRBJ1-4|NA|15
TGCGCCAGCAGCTTGCTACAGTCAACTAATGAAAAACTGTTTTTT
CASSLLQSTNEKLFF
>NA|TRBV28|TRBJ1-1|NA|14
TGTGCCAGCAGTCCGTCGGGATGGGGGACTGAAGCTTTCTTT
CASSPSGWGTEAFF
>NA|TRBV20-1|TRBJ1-6|NA|14
TGCAGTGCTAGTGAGGGACAAGTCAATTCACCCCTCCACTTT
CSASEGQVNSPLHF
>NA|TRBV2|TRBJ1-5|NA|14
TGTGCCAGCAGTGAAACGCAGATCAATCAGCCCCAGCATTTT
CASSETQINQPQHF
>NA|TRBV5-4|TRBJ2-7|TRBD1|15
TGTGCCAGCAGCTCCCGACAGGGAAGTACCTACGAGCAGTACTTC
CASSSRQGSTYEQYF
>once|TRBV5-1|TRBJ2-1|NA|15
TGCGCCAGCAGCGAAAGACCAACATCCGGGACCGAGCAGTTCTTC
CASSERPTSGTEQFF
>NA|TRBV7-9|TRBJ2-1|NA|14
TGTGCCAGCAGCCCGGCTGCAGTCTGGGATGAGCAGTTCTTC
CASSPAAVWDEQFF
>NA|TRBV11-2|TRBJ2-2|TRBD1|16
TGTGCCAGCAGCTTGGGAAGCAGACAGGGGGGGATGGAGCTGTTTTTT
CASSLGSRQGGMELFF
>NA|TRBV9|TRBJ1-1|TRBD1|16
TGTGCCAGCAGCGTAGGGTTGGGACAGGGAGTGGCTGAAGCTTTCTTT
CASSVGLGQGVAEAFF
>NA|TRBV28|TRBJ1-1|NA|12
TGTGCCAGCAGTCCATACAACACTGAAGCTTTCTTT
CASSPYNTEAFF
>NA|TRBV19|TRBJ2-3|TRBD1|13
TGTGCCACTGCGACAGGGGGCACAGATACGCAGTATTTT
CATATGGTDTQYF
>NA|TRBV7-2|TRBJ2-2|NA|14
TGTGCCAGCAGCTTAGATCCTAGTCCAAGGGAGCTGTTTTTT
CASSLDPSPRELFF
>NA|TRBV12-3/TRBV12-4|TRBJ1-2|NA|13
TGTGCCAGCAGTTCGCAAGAGCAGGATGGCTACACCTTC
CASSSQEQDGYTF
>NA|TRBV5-4|TRBJ1-1|NA|13
TGTGCCAGCAGCTTTTCGGGTCCCACTGAAGCTTTCTTT
CASSFSGPTEAFF
>NA|TRBV30|TRBJ2-1|NA|13
TGTGCCTGGAGTGTACCCCCAGTAGGTGAGCAGTTCTTC
CAWSVPPVGEQFF
>NA|TRBV19|TRBJ1-5|NA|13
TGTGCCAGTACCACCGCTAAGACAGGACCCCAGCATTTT
CASTTAKTGPQHF
>NA|TRBV6-2/TRBV6-3|TRBJ2-7|TRBD1|14
TGTGCCAGCAGTAACGGACAGGGGGCCTGGGAGCAGTACTTC
CASSNGQGAWEQYF
>NA|TRBV27|TRBJ1-5|NA|15
TGTGCCAGCAGACCCATGGGGGGAAGCAATCAGCCCCAGCATTTT
CASRPMGGSNQPQHF
>NA|TRBV6-5|TRBJ2-7|NA|12
TGTGCCAGCACTAACACAGGGCTCGAGCAGTACTTC
CASTNTGLEQYF
>NA|TRBV18|TRBJ2-3|NA|14
TGTGCCAGCTCACCAGGGATGGGCACAGATACGCAGTATTTT
CASSPGMGTDTQYF
>few|TRBV6-2/TRBV6-3|TRBJ2-1|TRBD1|16
TGTGCCAGCAGTCACGAACGGGACAGGGGATACAATGAGCAGTTCTTC
CASSHERDRGYNEQFF
>NA|TRBV7-3|TRBJ2-3|TRBD2|14
TGTGCCAGCAGCTCCGGGACTAGCGGGGATACGCAGTATTTT
CASSSGTSGDTQYF
>NA|TRBV18|TRBJ1-3|NA|14
TGTGCCAGCTCACCTGCTTCCTCTGGAAACACCATATATTTT
CASSPASSGNTIYF
>NA|TRBV5-1|TRBJ2-7|TRBD1|12
TGCGCCAGCAGAGGACAGGGGTTAAGTCAGTACTTC
CASRGQGLSQYF
>once|TRBV30|TRBJ1-3|NA|15
TGTGCCTGGAGTGTCGCTGGGAGGGAGATAAACACCATATATTTT
CAWSVAGREINTIYF
>NA|TRBV9|TRBJ1-1|NA|15
TGTGCCAGCAGCGTAGGTGGGACACTGAACACTGAAGCTTTCTTT
CASSVGGTLNTEAFF
>NA|TRBV7-5|TRBJ2-7|NA|17
TGTGCCAGAAGCCCCCGCGTACAGGGTAACGCGACAGGCGAGCAGTACTTC
CARSPRVQGNATGEQYF
>NA|TRBV29-1|TRBJ1-3|NA|15
TGCAGCGTTGAACACCGGCGGTTGGGTGGAAACACCATATATTTT
CSVEHRRLGGNTIYF
>NA|TRBV28|TRBJ1-6|TRBD1|15
TGTGCCAGCAGTTTATCGGGGACAGGGCCCTCACCCCTCCACTTT
CASSLSGTGPSPLHF
>NA|TRBV3-1/TRBV3-2|TRBJ2-1|NA|15
TGTGCCAGCAGCCGCCCAGGGGGGACCTACAATGAGCAGTTCTTC
CASSRPGGTYNEQFF
>NA|TRBV12-3/TRBV12-4|TRBJ2-7|TRBD1|13
TGTGCCAGCAGTTTCGGGACAGGGTTCGAGCAGTACTTC
CASSFGTGFEQYF
>NA|TRBV25-1|TRBJ1-1|NA|15
TGTGCCAGCAGTGTCAGTAGACAGATCAACACTGAAGCTTTCTTT
CASSVSRQINTEAFF
>NA|TRBV7-9|TRBJ1-5|NA|14
TGTGCCAGCAGCTTGGGGCTCCAGGCCCAGCCCCAGCATTTT
CASSLGLQAQPQHF
>NA|TRBV19|TRBJ1-1|NA|15
TGTGCCAGTAGTTCATGGACAGCTAAGAACACTGAAGCTTTCTTT
CASSSWTAKNTEAFF
>NA|TRBV19|TRBJ1-1|NA|15
TGTGCCAGTAGTATAGGACAGGCAAGGAACACTGAAGCTTTCTTT
CASSIGQARNTEAFF
>NA|TRBV19|TRBJ1-4|NA|16
TGTGCCAGTAGTATCTTGCTTGGGGGACTCAATGAAAAACTGTTTTTT
CASSILLGGLNEKLFF
>NA|TRBV9|TRBJ2-3|TRBD2|15
TGTGCCAGCAGCCCAGCGGGGATCGGTCCAGATACGCAGTATTTT
CASSPAGIGPDTQYF
>NA|TRBV7-8|TRBJ2-2|TRBD2|15
TGTGCCAGCAGCCCCCCCGGGAGGGCCACCGGGGAGCTGTTTTTT
CASSPPGRATGELFF
>NA|TRBV6-1|TRBJ1-1|NA|17
TGTGCCAGCATTGACCAGGGGACGTCGTCGGGAAGGACTGAAGCTTTCTTT
CASIDQGTSSGRTEAFF
>NA|TRBV7-9|TRBJ2-1|TRBD1|16
TGTGCCAGCAGCCGTAGACAGGGGGCGCACTACAATGAGCAGTTCTTC
CASSRRQGAHYNEQFF
>NA|TRBV7-8|TRBJ2-7|NA|12
TGTGCCAGCAGCTTAGTCTCCTACGAGCAGTACTTC
CASSLVSYEQYF
>NA|TRBV5-1|TRBJ1-4|TRBD1|14
TGCGCCAGCAAAAGGACAGGGGTCAGCGAAAAACTGTTTTTT
CASKRTGVSEKLFF
>NA|TRBV7-2|TRBJ1-2|NA|12
TGTGCCAGCAGCCCCGGACTTGGGGGCTACACCTTC
CASSPGLGGYTF
>NA|TRBV19|TRBJ1-3|NA|17
TGTGCCAGTATCGGAACAGCCACCATCCTCTCTGGAAACACCATATATTTT
CASIGTATILSGNTIYF
>NA|TRBV27|TRBJ1-2|NA|14
TGTGCCAGCAGTGATATTGGTGCCCCTTATGGCTACACCTTC
CASSDIGAPYGYTF
>once|TRBV6-1|TRBJ1-5|NA|17
TGTGCCAGCAGTGGAGCCCGGGATCGGGGGAGCAATCAGCCCCAGCATTTT
CASSGARDRGSNQPQHF
>NA|TRBV20-1|TRBJ1-1|TRBD1|14
TGCAGTGCTAGTACATTGACAGGGGCCACTGAAGCTTTCTTT
CSASTLTGATEAFF
>NA|TRBV7-2|TRBJ2-5|NA|11
TGTGCCAGCAGCTTAGTAGAGACCCAGTACTTC
CASSLVETQYF